This TCR beta chain was documented in a study of CD8 T cells in ankylosing spondylitis. Findings of the study overall: Several highly homologous variants formed a TCR beta motif that appeared characteristic of ankylosing spondylitis blood.

This clonotype occurred many times. Its specificity is unknown. TCRdb reprocessed the 5' RACE reads with MiXCR, giving one entry per CDR3 protein. The sample has fewer than 130,000 distinct CDR3 sequences, less than 25% seen once. The sequence was obtained from a male donor with ankylosing spondylitis. The sample was synovial fluid, either unsorted or a sorted T cell fraction (not recorded which).

The CDR3 bases are TGTGCCAGCACCACGACAGGGGTGAACACTGAAGCTTTCTTT. It is translated as CASTTTGVNTEAFF. V gene TRBV12-3 or TRBV12-4 combines with J gene TRBJ1-1; 8 nucleotides match TRBD1. After removal of 7 bases from V and 0 bases from J, the junction contained 4 bases not matched to a gene. CDR3 length: 14 amino acids.